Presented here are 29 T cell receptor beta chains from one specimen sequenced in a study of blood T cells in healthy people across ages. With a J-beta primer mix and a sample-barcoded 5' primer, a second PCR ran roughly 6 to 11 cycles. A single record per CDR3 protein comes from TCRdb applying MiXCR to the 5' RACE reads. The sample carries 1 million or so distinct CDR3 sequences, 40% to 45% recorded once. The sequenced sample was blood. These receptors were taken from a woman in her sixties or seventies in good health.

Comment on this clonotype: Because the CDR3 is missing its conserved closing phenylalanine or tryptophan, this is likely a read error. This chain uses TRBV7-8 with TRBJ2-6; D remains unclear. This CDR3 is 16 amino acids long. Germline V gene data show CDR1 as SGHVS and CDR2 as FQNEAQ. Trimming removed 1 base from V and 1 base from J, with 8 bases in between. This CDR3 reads CASSLEAPSGANVLTL. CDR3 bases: TGTGCCAGCAGCTTAGAGGCTCCTTCTGGGGCCAACGTCCTGACTCTC.

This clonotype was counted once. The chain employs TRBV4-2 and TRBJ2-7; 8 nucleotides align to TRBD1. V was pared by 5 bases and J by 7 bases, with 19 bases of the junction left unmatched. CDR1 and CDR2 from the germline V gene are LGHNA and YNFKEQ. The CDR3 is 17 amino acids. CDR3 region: CASSGVSGGAPYNEQYF. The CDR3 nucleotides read TGTGCCAGCAGCGGGGTTTCAGGGGGCGCACCCTACAATGAGCAGTACTTC.

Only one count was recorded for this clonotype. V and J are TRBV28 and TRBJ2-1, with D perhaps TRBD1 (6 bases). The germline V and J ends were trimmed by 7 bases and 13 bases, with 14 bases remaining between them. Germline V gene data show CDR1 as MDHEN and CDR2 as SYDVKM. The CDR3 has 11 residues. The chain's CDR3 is CASKGQETQFF. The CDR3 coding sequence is TGTGCCAGCAAGGGACAAGAGACCCAGTTCTTC.

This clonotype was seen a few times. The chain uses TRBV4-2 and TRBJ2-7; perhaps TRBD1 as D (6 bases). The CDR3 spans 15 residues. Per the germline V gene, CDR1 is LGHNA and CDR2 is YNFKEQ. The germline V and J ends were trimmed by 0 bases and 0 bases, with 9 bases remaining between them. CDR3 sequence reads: CASSQDWDNSYEQYF. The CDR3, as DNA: TGTGCCAGCAGCCAAGATTGGGACAACTCCTACGAGCAGTACTTC.

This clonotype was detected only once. CDR3 in amino acids: CAWTSDREGYEQYF. For the CDR3, the DNA is TGTGCCTGGACGTCGGACAGGGAGGGGTACGAGCAGTACTTC. The rearrangement links TRBV30 to TRBJ2-7, with TRBD1 as a possible D gene (8 bases). Germline V CDR1 and CDR2: GTSNPN, SVGIG (reference sequence). The ends were cut back, 4 bases at V and 4 bases at J, with 17 bases in the middle. The CDR3 has 14 residues.

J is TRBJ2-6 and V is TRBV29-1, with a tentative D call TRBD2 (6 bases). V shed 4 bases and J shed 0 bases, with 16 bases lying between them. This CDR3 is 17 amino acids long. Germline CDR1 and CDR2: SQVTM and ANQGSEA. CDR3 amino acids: CSVALRLGHSGANVLTF. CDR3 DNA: TGCAGCGTTGCGTTGCGACTAGGCCACTCTGGGGCCAACGTCCTGACTTTC.

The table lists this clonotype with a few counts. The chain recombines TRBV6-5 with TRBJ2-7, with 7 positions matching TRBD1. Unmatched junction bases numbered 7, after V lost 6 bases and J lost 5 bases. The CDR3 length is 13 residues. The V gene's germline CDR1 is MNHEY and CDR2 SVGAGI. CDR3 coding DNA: TGTGCCAGCAGCCCTGGGACAGCGGACGAGCAGTACTTC. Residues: CASSPGTADEQYF.

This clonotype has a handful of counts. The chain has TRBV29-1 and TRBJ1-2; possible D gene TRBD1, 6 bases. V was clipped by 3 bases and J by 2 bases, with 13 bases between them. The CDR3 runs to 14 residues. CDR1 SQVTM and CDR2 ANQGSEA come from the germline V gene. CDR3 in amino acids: CSVDGGSPNYGYTF. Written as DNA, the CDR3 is TGCAGCGTTGACGGGGGCAGTCCAAACTATGGCTACACCTTC.

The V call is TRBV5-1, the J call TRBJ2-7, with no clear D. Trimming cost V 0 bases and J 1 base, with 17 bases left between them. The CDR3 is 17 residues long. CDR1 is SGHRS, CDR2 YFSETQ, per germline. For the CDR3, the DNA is TGCGCCAGCAGCTTGGCTGAAAACATTGGACGGTCCTACGAGCAGTACTTC. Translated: CASSLAENIGRSYEQYF.

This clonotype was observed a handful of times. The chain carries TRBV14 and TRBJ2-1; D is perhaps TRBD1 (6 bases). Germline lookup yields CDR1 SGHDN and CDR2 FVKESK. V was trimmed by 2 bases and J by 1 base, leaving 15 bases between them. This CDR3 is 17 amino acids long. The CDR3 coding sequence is TGTGCCAGCAGCCAACCTACAGGGTCCCAGTCCTACAATGAGCAGTTCTTC. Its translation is CASSQPTGSQSYNEQFF.

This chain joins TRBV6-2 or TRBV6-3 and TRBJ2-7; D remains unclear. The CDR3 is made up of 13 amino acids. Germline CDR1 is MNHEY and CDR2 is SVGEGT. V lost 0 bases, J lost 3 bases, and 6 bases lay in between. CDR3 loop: CASSYSANYEQYF. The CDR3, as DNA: TGTGCCAGCAGTTACTCGGCAAACTACGAGCAGTACTTC.

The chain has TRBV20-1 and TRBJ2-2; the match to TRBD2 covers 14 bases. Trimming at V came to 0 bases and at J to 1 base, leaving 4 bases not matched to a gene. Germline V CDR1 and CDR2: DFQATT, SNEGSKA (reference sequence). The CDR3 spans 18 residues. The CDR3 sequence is CSARDHGLAGGNTGELFF. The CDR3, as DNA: TGCAGTGCTAGAGATCACGGACTAGCGGGAGGGAACACCGGGGAGCTGTTTTTT.

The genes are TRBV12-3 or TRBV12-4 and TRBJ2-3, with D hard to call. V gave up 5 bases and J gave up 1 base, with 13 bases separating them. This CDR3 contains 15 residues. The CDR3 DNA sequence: TGTGCCAGCAGTCACGGAACCCTGGGCACAGATACGCAGTATTTT. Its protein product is CASSHGTLGTDTQYF.

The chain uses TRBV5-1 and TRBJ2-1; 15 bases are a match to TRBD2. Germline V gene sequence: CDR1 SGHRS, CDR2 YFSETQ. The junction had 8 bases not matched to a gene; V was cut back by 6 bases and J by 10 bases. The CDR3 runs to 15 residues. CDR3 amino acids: CASTWGLAGGLEQFF. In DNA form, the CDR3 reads TGCGCCAGCACCTGGGGACTAGCGGGAGGCTTGGAGCAGTTCTTC.

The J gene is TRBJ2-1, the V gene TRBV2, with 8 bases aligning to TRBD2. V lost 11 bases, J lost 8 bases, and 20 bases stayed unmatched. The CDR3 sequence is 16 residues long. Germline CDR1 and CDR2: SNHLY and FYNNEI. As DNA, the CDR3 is TGTGCCGTCCTAACTAGCGGTCCCAGTAGAGTCGATGAGCAGTTCTTC. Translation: CAVLTSGPSRVDEQFF. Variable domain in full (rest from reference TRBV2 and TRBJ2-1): EPEVTQTPSHQVTQMGQEVILRCVPISNHLYFYWYRQILGQKVEFLVSFYNNEISEKSEIFDDQFSVERPDGSNFTLKIRSTKLEDSAMYFCAVLTSGPSRVDEQFFGPGTRLTVL.

The CDR3 sequence: CASSGGVSTDTQYF. The CDR3 DNA reads TGTGCCAGCAGTGGTGGCGTAAGCACAGATACGCAGTATTTT. The V call is TRBV6-6, the J call TRBJ2-3; no reliable D call. V lost 5 bases to trimming and J lost 0 bases, with 9 bases between them. The V gene's germline CDR1 is MNHNY and CDR2 SVGAGI (reference sequence). There are 14 residues in the CDR3.

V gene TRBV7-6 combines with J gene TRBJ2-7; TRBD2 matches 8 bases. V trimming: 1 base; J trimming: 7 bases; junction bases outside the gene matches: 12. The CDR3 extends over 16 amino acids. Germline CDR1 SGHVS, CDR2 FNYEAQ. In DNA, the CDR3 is TGTGCCAGCAGCTTAGAGGGGGACGGGAGGGCCGGGGAGCAGTACTTC. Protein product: CASSLEGDGRAGEQYF.

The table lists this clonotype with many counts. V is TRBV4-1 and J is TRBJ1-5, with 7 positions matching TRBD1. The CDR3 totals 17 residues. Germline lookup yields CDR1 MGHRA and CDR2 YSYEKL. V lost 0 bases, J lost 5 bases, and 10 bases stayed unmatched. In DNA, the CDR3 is TGCGCCAGCAGCCAAGACATTGGGACAGCCGTCGATCAGCCCCAGCATTTT. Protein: CASSQDIGTAVDQPQHF.

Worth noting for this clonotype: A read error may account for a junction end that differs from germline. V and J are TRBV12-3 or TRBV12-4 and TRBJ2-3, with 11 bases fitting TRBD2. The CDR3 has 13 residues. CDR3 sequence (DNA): TGCGCCAGCAGTCCACTAGCGGGAGAAATGCAGTATTTT. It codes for CASSPLAGEMQYF.

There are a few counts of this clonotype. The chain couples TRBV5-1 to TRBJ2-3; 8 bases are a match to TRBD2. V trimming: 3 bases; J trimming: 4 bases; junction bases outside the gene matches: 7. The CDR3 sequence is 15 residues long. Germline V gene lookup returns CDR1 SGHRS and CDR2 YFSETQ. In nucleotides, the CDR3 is TGCGCCAGCAGCTCGGGACTAGGGGTCTCAGATACGCAGTATTTT. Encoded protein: CASSSGLGVSDTQYF.

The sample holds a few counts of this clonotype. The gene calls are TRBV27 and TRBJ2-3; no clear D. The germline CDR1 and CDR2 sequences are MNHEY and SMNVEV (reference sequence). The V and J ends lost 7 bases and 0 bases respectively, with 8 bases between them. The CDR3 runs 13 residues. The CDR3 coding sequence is TGTGCCAGCACTCCCCCTAGCACAGATACGCAGTATTTT. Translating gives CASTPPSTDTQYF.

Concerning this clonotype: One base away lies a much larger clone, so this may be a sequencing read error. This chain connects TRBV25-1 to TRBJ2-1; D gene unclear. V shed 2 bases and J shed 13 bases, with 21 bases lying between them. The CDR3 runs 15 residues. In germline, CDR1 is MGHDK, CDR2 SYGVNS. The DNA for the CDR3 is TGTGCCAGCAGTGAACACACACACTCGCGAGAGACCCAGTTCTTC. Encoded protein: CASSEHTHSRETQFF.

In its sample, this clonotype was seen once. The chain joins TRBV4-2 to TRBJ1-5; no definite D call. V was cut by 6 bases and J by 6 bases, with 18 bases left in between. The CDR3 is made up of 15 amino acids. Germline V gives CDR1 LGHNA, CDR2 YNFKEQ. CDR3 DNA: TGTGCCAGCAGACCTACTCCCGGACCTTCTCAGCCCCAGCATTTT. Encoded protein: CASRPTPGPSQPQHF.

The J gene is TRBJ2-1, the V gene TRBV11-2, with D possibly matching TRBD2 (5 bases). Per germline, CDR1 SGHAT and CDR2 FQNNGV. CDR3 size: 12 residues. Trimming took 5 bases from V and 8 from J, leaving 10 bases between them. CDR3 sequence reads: CASSPAVDEQFF. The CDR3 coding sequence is TGTGCCAGCAGCCCAGCGGTAGATGAGCAGTTCTTC.

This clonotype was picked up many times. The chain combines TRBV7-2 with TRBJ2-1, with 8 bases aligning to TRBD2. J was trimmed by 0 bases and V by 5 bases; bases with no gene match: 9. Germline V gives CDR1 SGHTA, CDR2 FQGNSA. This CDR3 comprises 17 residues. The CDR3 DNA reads TGTGCCAGCAGCCCAGTCCCGGCGGGAGGCTCCTACAATGAGCAGTTCTTC. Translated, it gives CASSPVPAGGSYNEQFF.

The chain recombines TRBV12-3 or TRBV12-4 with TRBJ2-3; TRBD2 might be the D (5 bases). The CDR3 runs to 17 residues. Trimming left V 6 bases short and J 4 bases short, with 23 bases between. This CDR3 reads CASSFTTGKVSPDTQYF. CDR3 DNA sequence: TGTGCCAGCAGCTTCACGACGGGGAAAGTTAGCCCAGATACGCAGTATTTT.

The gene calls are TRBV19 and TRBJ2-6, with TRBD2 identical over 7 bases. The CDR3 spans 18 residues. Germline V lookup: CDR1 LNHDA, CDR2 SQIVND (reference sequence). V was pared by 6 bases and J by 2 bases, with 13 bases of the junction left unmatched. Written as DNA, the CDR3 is TGTGCCAGTAGGAGAGAGCGGGGCATTAAACCTGGGGCCAACGTCCTGACTTTC. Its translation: CASRRERGIKPGANVLTF.

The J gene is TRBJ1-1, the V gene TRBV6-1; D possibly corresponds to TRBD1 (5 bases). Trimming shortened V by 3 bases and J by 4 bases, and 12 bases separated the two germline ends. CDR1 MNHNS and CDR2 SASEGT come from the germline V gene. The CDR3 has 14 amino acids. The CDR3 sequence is CASSDPGRVTEAFF. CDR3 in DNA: TGTGCCAGCAGTGACCCAGGGCGTGTCACTGAAGCTTTCTTT.

The CDR3 here is CASSFGQGPRDEQFF. Here the CDR3 DNA reads TGTGCCAGCAGTTTTGGACAGGGACCCAGGGATGAGCAGTTCTTC. The chain combines TRBV6-6 with TRBJ2-1; TRBD1 matches at 8 bases. The V gene end was trimmed by 4 bases and the J gene end by 8 bases; junction bases not matched to a gene: 10. The CDR3 runs 15 residues. Germline V lookup: CDR1 MNHNY, CDR2 SVGAGI (reference sequence).